The T cell receptor beta chain under discussion was sequenced for a study of tumor T cells in aggressive B-cell lymphoma. The CDR3 totals 13 residues. The germline V gene encodes CDR1 SGHTA and CDR2 FQGNSA. The germline V and J ends were trimmed by 2 bases and 5 bases, with 8 bases remaining between them. Libraries were prepared by immunoSEQ multiplex PCR; TCRdb keeps only in-frame clonotypes and omits some of them. The sample has some 1,600 clones, 93% seen once. This TCR derives from an adult with diffuse large B cell lymphoma. The chain joins TRBV7-2 to TRBJ2-3; D gene ambiguous. Sequenced input: tumor tissue. The CDR3 loop reads CASSLLTLDTQYF. DNA for the CDR3: TGTGCCAGCAGCTTATTGACACTAGATACGCAGTATTTT.